Described below is a single T cell receptor beta chain sequence and its context. These data are taken from a study of control samples from healthy donors and cancer patients. Assay: immunoSEQ multiplex PCR; the TCRdb copy retains only in-frame clones and omits some. The repertoire holds tens of thousands of clones, approximately 89% seen once, with about 6% in the top ten. Sequenced: PBMCs. This clonotype originated in a man aged 60 to 75 with colorectal cancer.

The CDR3 reads CASSLDRWNTEAFF. As DNA, the CDR3 is TGTGCCAGCAGCTTAGATCGGTGGAACACTGAAGCTTTCTTT. The chain recombines TRBV11-2 with TRBJ1-1; D not certain. Per germline, CDR1 SGHAT and CDR2 FQNNGV. This CDR3 region has 14 residues. Between the trimmed V and J ends, which lost 0 bases and 1 base, there was a span of 6 bases.